Each of the 10 T cell receptor beta chains below was sequenced from the same sample in a study of cytomegalovirus exposure and HLA in healthy donors (dated by TCRdb to about 2017). Libraries were constructed by the immunoSEQ multiplex PCR assay. A mixture of 60 forward primers for TCR Vbeta segments and 13 reverse primers for TCR Jbeta segments was used in the multiplex PCR. The table was pulled from immuneACCESS by TCRdb, which kept in-frame rearrangements only. Such tables lose some clones; where checked, under half of the loss comes from unresolved V genes, and the rest has no known cause. This sample is represented by 150,000 to 200,000 clones; 60% to 80% of them were singletons. Clones ranked in the top ten supply around 0.97% of the sample. The material sequenced was PBMCs. Receptors originate from a woman aged 50 to 65 in good health and CMV-seropositive.

V gene TRBV6-6 combines with J gene TRBJ1-1; D may be TRBD1 (5 bases). The V gene lost 0 bases and the J gene lost 4 bases, with 12 bases spanning the gap. The CDR3 loop spans 15 amino acids. Per the germline V gene, CDR1 is MNHNY and CDR2 is SVGAGI (reference sequence). CDR3: CASSYSGGTGTEAFF. The CDR3 coding sequence is TGTGCCAGCAGTTACTCCGGGGGTACGGGCACTGAAGCTTTCTTT.

This clone showed up just once. This chain joins TRBV7-3 and TRBJ2-7, with 8 bases fitting TRBD1. The V segment lost 3 bases and the J segment 9 bases; nucleotides outside the gene matches: 7. This CDR3 comprises 13 residues. Germline V gene data show CDR1 as SGHTA and CDR2 as FQGTGA. CDR3: CASSFGQGTAQYF. In nucleotides, the CDR3 is TGTGCCAGCAGCTTTGGACAGGGAACCGCGCAGTACTTC.

V usage is TRBV12-5 and J usage is TRBJ2-3; D unclear. The CDR3 sequence is 17 residues long. Deletions cut 1 base from V and 2 bases from J, with 16 bases between. The V gene's germline CDR1 is LGHNT and CDR2 FRNRAP. The CDR3 sequence: CASGLDLGFASTDTQYF. CDR3 DNA sequence: TGTGCTAGTGGTTTGGACCTCGGGTTTGCCTCCACAGATACGCAGTATTTT.

The chain is built from TRBV6-6 and TRBJ2-3; TRBD1 agrees at 10 bases. This CDR3 has 13 amino acids. Germline-derived CDR1 and CDR2 are MNHNY and SVGAGI (reference sequence). The CDR3 is CGSGQGFTDTQYF. The CDR3 region has the DNA TGTGGATCGGGACAGGGGTTCACAGATACGCAGTATTTT.

A few counts support this clone. The chain couples TRBV27 to TRBJ1-1; TRBD1 agrees at 8 bases. From germline, CDR1 is MNHEY and CDR2 SMNVEV (reference sequence). V dropped 5 bases and J dropped 4; count of bases not matched to a gene: 6. The CDR3 covers 14 residues. As DNA, the CDR3 is TGTGCCAGCAGTCCCTCGGACAGGGTCACTGAAGCTTTCTTT. Translating it yields CASSPSDRVTEAFF.

V is TRBV30 and J is TRBJ1-3, with 7 bases aligning to TRBD1. V was clipped by 5 bases and J by 8 bases; unmatched bases: 9. Germline-derived CDR1 and CDR2 are GTSNPN and SVGIG (reference sequence). The CDR3 length is 13 residues. CDR3 DNA: TGTGCCTGGCTCCGGCAGGGGGTGGACACCATATATTTT. Encoded protein: CAWLRQGVDTIYF.

The table lists this clone with a few counts. The chain couples TRBV4-1 to TRBJ1-1; possible D gene TRBD1, 5 bases. The CDR3 is 15 amino acids. The V end lost 1 base, the J end lost 3 bases, and 12 bases lay between the germline ends. Germline V CDR1 and CDR2: MGHRA, YSYEKL. Written as DNA, the CDR3 is TGCGCCAGCAGCCAAGGACAGACGGGCCACACTGAAGCTTTCTTT. Its protein product is CASSQGQTGHTEAFF.

The chain is built from TRBV9 and TRBJ2-1, with a weak D call TRBD2 (7 bases). The CDR3 is 15 amino acids. Germline loops: CDR1 SGDLS, CDR2 YYNGEE. V was clipped by 4 bases and J by 7 bases, with 18 bases between them. Here the CDR3 DNA reads TGTGCCAGCAGCACCAGAGGGGGGGCTGGTAATGAGCAGTTCTTC. Translated, it gives CASSTRGGAGNEQFF.

The rearrangement uses TRBV11-3 and TRBJ2-5; 7 bases match TRBD1. V shed 5 bases and J 4 bases; nucleotides not matched to a gene: 7. Germline V gene lookup returns CDR1 SGHNT and CDR2 YENEEA. The CDR3 covers 14 residues. For the CDR3, the DNA is TGTGCCAGCAGCCCCAAGACAGGGTCAGAGACCCAGTACTTC. It specifies CASSPKTGSETQYF.

The DNA for the CDR3 is TGTGCCAGCAGCCAAGTGACTAGCAGAGAGACCCAGTACTTC. Its protein product is CASSQVTSRETQYF. The chain couples TRBV14 to TRBJ2-5, with TRBD2 matching over 7 bases. Germline assignment: CDR1 SGHDN and CDR2 FVKESK. CDR3 length: 14 amino acids. V lost 1 base and J lost 4; bases outside the gene matches: 3.